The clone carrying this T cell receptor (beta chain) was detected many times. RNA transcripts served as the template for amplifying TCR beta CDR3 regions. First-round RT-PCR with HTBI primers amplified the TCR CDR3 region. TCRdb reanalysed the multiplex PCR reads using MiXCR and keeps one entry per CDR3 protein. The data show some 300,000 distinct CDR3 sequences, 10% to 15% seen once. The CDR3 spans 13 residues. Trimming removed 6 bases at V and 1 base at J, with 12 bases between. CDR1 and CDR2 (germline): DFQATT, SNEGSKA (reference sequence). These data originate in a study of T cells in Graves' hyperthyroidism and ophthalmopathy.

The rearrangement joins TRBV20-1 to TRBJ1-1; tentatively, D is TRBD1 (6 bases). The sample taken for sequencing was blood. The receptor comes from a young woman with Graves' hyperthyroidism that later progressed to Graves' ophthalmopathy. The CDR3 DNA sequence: TGCAGTGCCGAGGGGGAGGGGAACACTGAAGCTTTCTTT. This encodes CSAEGEGNTEAFF.